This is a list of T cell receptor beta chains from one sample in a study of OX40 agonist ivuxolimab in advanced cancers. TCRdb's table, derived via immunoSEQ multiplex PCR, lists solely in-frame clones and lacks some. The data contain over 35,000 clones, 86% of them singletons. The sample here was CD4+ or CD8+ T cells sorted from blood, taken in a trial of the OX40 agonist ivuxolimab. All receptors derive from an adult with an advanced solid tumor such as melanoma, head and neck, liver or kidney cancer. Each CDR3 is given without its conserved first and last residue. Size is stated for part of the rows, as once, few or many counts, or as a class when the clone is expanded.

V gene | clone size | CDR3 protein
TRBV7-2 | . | ASSYLLERQNEKLF
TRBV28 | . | ASSLRGNRDTQY
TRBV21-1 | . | ASSKVGGEVSPAQPQH
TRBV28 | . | ASSFRDRGVQDTQY
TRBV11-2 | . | ASSLTDSYEQY
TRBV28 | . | AIADLTGTPQETQY
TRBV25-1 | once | ASSEEGRARYQPQH
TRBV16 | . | ASSHPTGSNQPQH
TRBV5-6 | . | ASSLGHTYNEQF
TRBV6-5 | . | ASSYSTARDYGYT
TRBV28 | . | ASSSERGYNEQF
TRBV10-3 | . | AGSGGGGTDTQY
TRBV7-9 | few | ASSSQTSGGGATGELF
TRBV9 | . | ASSEGDRSGDTQY
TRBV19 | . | ASTGDRGSGELF
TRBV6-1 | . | ASTLLGAYEQY
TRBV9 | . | ASSGDRGVGNTIY
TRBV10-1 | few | ASSEKSGTEAF
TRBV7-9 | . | ASSLAPEETQY
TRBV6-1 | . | ASSYWTGEAF
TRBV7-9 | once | ASSPAGGLDEQF
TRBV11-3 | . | ASSLRASNTGELF
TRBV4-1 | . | ASSQDDSSIDLTDTQY
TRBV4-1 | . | ASSDHRGSNQPQH
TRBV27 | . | ASSLGDSPLH
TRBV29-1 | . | SVDRRGPSYNEQF
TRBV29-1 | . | SAQGDGYT
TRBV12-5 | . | ASGSDTGGNNQPQH
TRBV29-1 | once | SARDFYGYT
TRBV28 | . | ATHTGGFYEQY
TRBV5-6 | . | ASSSGRDEQF
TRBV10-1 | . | ASSERAFPLAGEYNEQF
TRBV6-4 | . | ASSDPETQY
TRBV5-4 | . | ASSPEGQRYYGYT
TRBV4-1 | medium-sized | ASSQGTATYEQY
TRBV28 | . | ASSFLAVNTGELF
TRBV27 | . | ASSPPGYNEQF
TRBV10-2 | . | ASNEYTTGELF
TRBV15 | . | ATSRYGGDDEQF
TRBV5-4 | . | ASSRTGVEWEPLH
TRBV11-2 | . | ASSSWDRGTYEQY
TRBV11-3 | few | ASSFQDGTEAF
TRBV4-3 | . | ASSQDTGYGSYGYT
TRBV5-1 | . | ASSGGQQPGSNVLT
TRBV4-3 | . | ASSQGTGGYNEQY
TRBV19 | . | ASSVPWLPSRGADTQY
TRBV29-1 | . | SVETLAGGWEQF
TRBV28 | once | ASGISQPQH
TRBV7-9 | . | ASIPRDRGPHEQF
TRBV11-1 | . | ASSLLGGDQETQY
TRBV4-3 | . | ASSQAAWAATNEKLF
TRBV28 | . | ASSKRQVGKNIQY
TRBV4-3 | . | ASSQAAGGVTEAF
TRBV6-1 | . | ASRLTAGGQNTQY
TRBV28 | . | ASSPILGGGMF
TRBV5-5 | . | ASYSPGSADTQY